Each of the 13 T cell receptor beta chains below was sequenced from the same sample in a study of blood T cell repertoires in COVID-19. The protocol was immunoSEQ multiplex PCR, while the TCRdb copy is restricted to in-frame clones and leaves out a portion. Here the sample spans approximately 310,000 clones, around 90% being singletons. Sequencing input: PBMCs or T cells enriched from blood (not recorded which). All receptors come from a man between 60 and 70 years old who had recovered from COVID-19.

As to this clone: Other DNA sequences in this sample translate to the same CDR3. The J gene is TRBJ2-7, the V gene TRBV18; 13 bases are a match to TRBD2. This CDR3 spans 17 amino acids. Trimming removed 0 bases from V and 0 bases from J; junction bases left unmatched: 2. Germline-derived CDR1 and CDR2 are KGHSH and LQKENI. CDR3 bases: TGTGCCAGCTCACCACCGACTAGCGGGAGGTCCTCCTACGAGCAGTACTTC. Its protein product is CASSPPTSGRSSYEQYF.

This chain connects TRBV7-9 to TRBJ1-1; tentative D call: TRBD1 (5 bases). Germline V gene data show CDR1 as SEHNR and CDR2 as FQNEAQ (reference sequence). V shed 5 bases and J shed 5 bases, with 12 bases lying between them. The CDR3 extends over 13 amino acids. CDR3 DNA: TGTGCCAGCAGCCGGCAGGGATATACTGAAGCTTTCTTT. Its translation is CASSRQGYTEAFF. Drawing the rest from reference TRBV7-9 and TRBJ1-1, the complete variable domain is DTGVSQNPRHKITKRGQNVTFRCDPISEHNRLYWYRQTLGQGPEFLTYFQNEAQLEKSRLLSDRFSAERPKGSFSTLEIQRTEQGDSAMYLCASSRQGYTEAFFGQGTRLTVV.

The rearrangement joins TRBV7-9 to TRBJ1-4; 8 bases map to TRBD1. This CDR3 has 15 residues. The V gene's germline CDR1 is SEHNR and CDR2 FQNEAQ (reference sequence). The junction had 5 bases not matched to a gene; V was cut back by 6 bases and J by 2 bases. The chain's CDR3 is CASSRTGRTNEKLFF. The CDR3 DNA reads as TGTGCCAGCAGTCGGACAGGGAGGACTAATGAAAAACTGTTTTTT. The entire variable domain, with the rest obtained from reference TRBV7-9 and TRBJ1-4, is as follows: DTGVSQNPRHKITKRGQNVTFRCDPISEHNRLYWYRQTLGQGPEFLTYFQNEAQLEKSRLLSDRFSAERPKGSFSTLEIQRTEQGDSAMYLCASSRTGRTNEKLFFGSGTQLSVL.

V gene TRBV19 combines with J gene TRBJ2-7; 7 bases agree with TRBD1. The length of the CDR3 is 16 residues. Germline lookup yields CDR1 LNHDA and CDR2 SQIVND (reference sequence). Trimming took 1 base from V and 2 from J; bases not matched to a gene: 8. CDR3 bases: TGTGCCAGTAGTATAGGAAAAGGGACAGTAACCTACGAGCAGTACTTC. It is translated as CASSIGKGTVTYEQYF.

This rearrangement joins TRBV5-4 to TRBJ1-2; a possible D gene is TRBD1 (5 bases). The germline CDR1 and CDR2 sequences are SGHNT and YYREEE (reference sequence). The CDR3 contains 14 residues. V gave up 4 bases and J gave up 3 bases, with 13 bases separating them. This chain's CDR3 is CASSRGGFDYGYTF. The CDR3 coding sequence is TGTGCCAGCAGCCGCGGGGGATTCGACTATGGCTACACCTTC.

Turning to this clone: The sample has other DNA sequences that encode this CDR3 too. The chain combines TRBV24-1 with TRBJ1-3, with D possibly being TRBD1 (5 bases). CDR1 is KGHDR, CDR2 SFDVKD, per germline. V dropped 3 bases and J dropped 0 bases, with 8 bases sitting between them. This CDR3 has 15 residues. The CDR3 nucleotides are TGTGCCACCAGTGATCCCCAGGGCTCTGGAAACACCATATATTTT. This codes for CATSDPQGSGNTIYF.

The J gene is TRBJ2-5, the V gene TRBV7-2, with D perhaps matching TRBD1 (5 bases). Trimming shortened V by 2 bases and J by 5 bases, and 9 bases separated the two germline ends. The germline V gene has CDR1 SGHTA and CDR2 FQGNSA. The CDR3 runs 13 residues. CDR3: CASSLIGVETQYF. The CDR3 DNA reads as TGTGCCAGCAGCTTAATAGGGGTTGAGACCCAGTACTTC.

The chain uses TRBV20-1 and TRBJ2-3, with TRBD2 matching over 8 bases. The CDR3 totals 11 residues. Germline trimming cut 7 bases from V and 8 bases from J; bases unmatched to any gene: 5. From germline, CDR1 is DFQATT and CDR2 SNEGSKA (reference sequence). The CDR3: CSVNRGGTQYF. The CDR3 nucleotides read TGCAGTGTTAATCGGGGGGGTACGCAGTATTTT.

This rearrangement joins TRBV29-1 to TRBJ2-7; D possibly corresponds to TRBD1 (5 bases). This CDR3 region has 13 residues. V lost 3 bases and J 6 bases, leaving 15 bases between the germline ends. Germline CDR1 reads SQVTM; CDR2 reads ANQGSEA. CDR3 nucleotide sequence: TGCAGCGTTGATATAGGTTGGGGCTCCGAGCAGTACTTC. As protein: CSVDIGWGSEQYF.

The chain combines TRBV5-4 with TRBJ1-5; D may be TRBD1 (6 bases). The germline CDR1 and CDR2 sequences are SGHNT and YYREEE (reference sequence). Trimming took 2 bases from V and 7 from J, leaving 13 bases between them. The CDR3 extends over 14 amino acids. The CDR3 spells CASSFGQIEQPQHF. The DNA for the CDR3 is TGTGCCAGCAGCTTCGGACAGATTGAGCAGCCCCAGCATTTT.

CDR3 protein: CASSQDGLAKNIQYF. The DNA for the CDR3 is TGTGCCAGCAGCCAAGATGGCCTAGCCAAAAACATTCAGTACTTC. This chain uses TRBV3-1 (or the pseudogene TRBV3-2) with TRBJ2-4; D is unresolved. Trimming pared 0 bases from V and 0 bases from J, leaving 6 bases between. This CDR3 spans 15 amino acids. Germline CDR1 LGHDT, CDR2 YNNKEL (reference sequence).

This clone appeared a few times. The chain is built from TRBV4-1 and TRBJ2-7; maybe TRBD2 (6 bases). This CDR3 contains 13 residues. Trimming cost V 4 bases and J 3 bases, with 10 bases left between them. In germline, CDR1 is MGHRA, CDR2 YSYEKL. This chain's CDR3 is CASSRDLFYEQYF. The CDR3 DNA follows: TGCGCCAGCAGCCGGGACTTGTTCTACGAGCAGTACTTC.

This clone was observed once. V usage is TRBV5-5 and J usage is TRBJ2-7; D is possibly TRBD2 (5 bases). Germline V lookup: CDR1 SGHKS, CDR2 YYEKEE (reference sequence). V lost 2 bases, J lost 3 bases, and 15 bases lay in between. The CDR3 loop spans 15 amino acids. The CDR3 loop is CASSFGTLAGYEQYF. In nucleotides, the CDR3 is TGTGCCAGCAGCTTCGGTACGCTAGCTGGCTACGAGCAGTACTTC.